A selection of T cell receptor beta chains follows, all from one sample in a study of T cells after yellow fever vaccination. TCRdb independently ran MiXCR on the 5' RACE reads; one entry per CDR3 protein. The data show more than 300,000 distinct CDR3 sequences, with about 11% seen just once and about 3% held by the top ten. Sequenced material: CD4+ T cells sorted from PBMCs, taken 45 days after the yellow fever booster vaccination. These receptors were obtained from a man aged 18 to 29 who received the YFV17D yellow fever vaccine. Each CDR3 is given with its conserved first and last residue. The D gene is left open where the match is weak. Size is stated for part of the rows, as once, few or many counts, or as a class when the clone is expanded.

abundance	d_gene	v_gene	j_gene	len	CDR3nt	CDR3aa
many	-	TRBV6-5	TRBJ1-5	15	TGTGCCAGCAGAATCTCCAGGAATAGCAATCAGCCCCAGCATTTT	CASRISRNSNQPQHF
few	-	TRBV6-2/TRBV6-3	TRBJ1-1	15	TGTGCCAGCAGTTCGCATGAGGTCACCATAGGAAAAGCTTTCTTT	CASSSHEVTIGKAFF
-	TRBD1	TRBV5-4	TRBJ1-1	15	TGTGCCAGCAGCTTACAGGGGCAACGGAACACTGAAGCTTTCTTT	CASSLQGQRNTEAFF
-	-	TRBV6-5	TRBJ1-1	12	TGTGCCAGCAACAGAAGGGGGGCTGAAGCTTTCTTT	CASNRRGAEAFF
-	-	TRBV2	TRBJ2-2	11	TGTGCCAGAGCCGCGCCCGGGGAGCTGTTTTTT	CARAAPGELFF
-	-	TRBV5-4	TRBJ2-5	13	TGTGCCACCATGAGAGAGTACCAAGAGACCCAGTACTTC	CATMREYQETQYF
many	-	TRBV20-1	TRBJ2-1	15	TGCAGTGCCACCTTTTTCTCGGGACTTCACAATGAGCAGTTCTTC	CSATFFSGLHNEQFF
many	-	TRBV7-2	TRBJ2-5	13	TGTGCTAGCAGCTTAGCTCTACGGGAGACCCAGTACTTC	CASSLALRETQYF
few	-	TRBV6-5	TRBJ1-2	14	TGTGCCAGCAGTTACTCTGGGAGAATGTATGGCTACACCTTC	CASSYSGRMYGYTF
-	-	TRBV5-1	TRBJ2-3	16	TGCGCCAGCAGCTTCCTGACAGACAGCTTCACAGATACGCAGTATTTT	CASSFLTDSFTDTQYF
-	-	TRBV18	TRBJ1-1	15	TGTGCCAGCTCACCACGGCGGGCGAGGGACACTGAAGCTTTCTTT	CASSPRRARDTEAFF
many	-	TRBV5-1	TRBJ1-1	14	TGCGCCAGCAGCTTGGTTGGAGAGAACACTGAAGCTTTCTTT	CASSLVGENTEAFF
-	TRBD2	TRBV5-1	TRBJ2-5	14	TGCGCCAGCAGCTTCTTGACTAGCGAAGAGACCCAGTACTTC	CASSFLTSEETQYF
few	-	TRBV5-1	TRBJ2-3	13	TGCGCCAGCAGCGATAACAGGGTTGATACGCAGTATTTT	CASSDNRVDTQYF
-	-	TRBV5-5	TRBJ2-7	12	TGTGCCAGCAGCTTGGACCACTACGAGCAGTACTTC	CASSLDHYEQYF
few	-	TRBV5-4	TRBJ2-1	16	TGTGCCAGCAGCCCGGGAGGGGACAGGGCGAACAATGAGCAGTTCTTC	CASSPGGDRANNEQFF
many	-	TRBV5-1	TRBJ1-1	14	TGCGCCAGCAGCTTGGCTGGGGAGAACACTGAAGCTTTCTTT	CASSLAGENTEAFF
few	TRBD1	TRBV7-2	TRBJ1-2	14	TGTGCCAGCAGTACTGGACAGGGAGTTGATGGCTACACCTTC	CASSTGQGVDGYTF
-	-	TRBV14	TRBJ2-2	16	TGTGCCAGCAGCCAAAATTGGGGGGCTGACACCGGGGAGCTGTTTTTT	CASSQNWGADTGELFF
-	TRBD1	TRBV6-1	TRBJ1-1	16	TGTGCCAGCAGTCAGTTACCTCAGGGGGCGGCGACTGAAGCTTTCTTT	CASSQLPQGAATEAFF
-	TRBD2	TRBV7-2	TRBJ2-4	14	TGTGCCAGCAGCCAACGGGAGGTCAAAAACATTCAGTACTTC	CASSQREVKNIQYF
many	-	TRBV7-9	TRBJ1-1	14	TGTGCCAGCAGCATCGGGGGTGCGAACACTGAAGCTTTCTTT	CASSIGGANTEAFF
-	TRBD1	TRBV6-1	TRBJ1-1	13	TGTGCCAGCACCGAAGGGACAGGGGTAGTAGCTTTCTTT	CASTEGTGVVAFF
-	-	TRBV6-1	TRBJ2-1	16	TGTGCCAGTCAGTTGGGGGCAGCGTGGGCGTACAATGAGCAGTTCTTC	CASQLGAAWAYNEQFF
many	-	TRBV6-6	TRBJ1-4	14	TGTGCCAGCAGCTTCCGGGACAACGGTGAAAAACTGTTTTTT	CASSFRDNGEKLFF
few	TRBD2	TRBV19	TRBJ2-5	17	TGTGCCAGTAGTACCTTCGGGCCTGGACTAGCGGGGGAGACCCAGTACTTC	CASSTFGPGLAGETQYF
few	-	TRBV5-1	TRBJ1-1	13	TGCGCCAGCAGCCCATTTTCTAATTACGAAGCTTTCTTT	CASSPFSNYEAFF
many	TRBD1	TRBV11-2	TRBJ1-3	13	TGTGCCAGCAGCTCGGACAGGGGAAACACCATATATTTT	CASSSDRGNTIYF
few	-	TRBV7-2	TRBJ2-3	16	TGTGCCAGCAGCTTAAGTCGGGCAGTAAGCACAGATACGCAGTATTTT	CASSLSRAVSTDTQYF
-	-	TRBV20-1	TRBJ2-3	11	TGCAGTGCTAGCTTGACCCATACGCAGTATTTT	CSASLTHTQYF
-	-	TRBV9	TRBJ2-6	15	TGTGCCAGCAGCGCGGGGTTCTTCGGGGCCAACGTCCTGACTTTC	CASSAGFFGANVLTF
few	TRBD1	TRBV10-3	TRBJ2-1	15	TGTGCCATCAAACTTCCAGAGGGACAGGACAATGAGCAGTTCTTC	CAIKLPEGQDNEQFF
-	-	TRBV4-2	TRBJ2-1	16	TGTGCCAGCAGCCAAGGGTTCGGGACTCCTTACAATGAGCAGTTCTTC	CASSQGFGTPYNEQFF
-	-	TRBV12-3/TRBV12-4	TRBJ2-1	14	TGTGCCAGCAGTTTAGTCGGCAGGGGAAATGAGCAGTTCTTC	CASSLVGRGNEQFF
-	TRBD1	TRBV12-3/TRBV12-4	TRBJ2-5	14	TGTGCCAGCAGCCCACCCCGCAATCCGGGACAGGGTAACTTC	CASSPPRNPGQGNF
few	TRBD2	TRBV20-1	TRBJ2-7	16	TGCAGTGCTAGCGGGACTAGCGGTCGGAGAGCCTACGAGCAGTACTTC	CSASGTSGRRAYEQYF